This T cell receptor (beta chain) was recorded in a study of blood T cell repertoires in COVID-19. V gave up 7 bases and J gave up 7 bases; unmatched junction bases: 12. Germline V CDR1 and CDR2: LNHDA, SQIVND (reference sequence). This CDR3 is built from 16 residues. TCRdb's copy holds only in-frame clones and misses some; the assay was immunoSEQ multiplex PCR. Among 200,000 to 300,000 clones, 88% were seen once, and the ten largest hold 0.9% to 1%. The receptor comes from a woman in her 40s who had recovered from COVID-19. This chain joins TRBV19 and TRBJ1-5, with 11 bases aligning to TRBD1. The sequenced sample was peripheral blood. CDR3 in amino acids: CASTTSPGQGGQPQHF. The CDR3 DNA is TGTGCCAGTACCACATCCCCGGGACAGGGGGGGCAGCCCCAGCATTTT.